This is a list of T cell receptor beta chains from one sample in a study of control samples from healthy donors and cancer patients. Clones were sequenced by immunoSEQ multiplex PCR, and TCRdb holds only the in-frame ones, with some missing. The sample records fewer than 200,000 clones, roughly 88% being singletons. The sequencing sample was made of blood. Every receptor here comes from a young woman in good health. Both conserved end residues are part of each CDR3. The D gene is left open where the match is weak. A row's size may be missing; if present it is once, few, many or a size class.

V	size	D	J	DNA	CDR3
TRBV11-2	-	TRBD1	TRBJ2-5	TGTGCCAGCAGCGAAAGGGGGTGGACAGGGTCAGAGACCCAGTACTTC	CASSERGWTGSETQYF
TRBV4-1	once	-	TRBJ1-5	TGCGCCAGCAGCCTCGGGGCAGAGGAAAATCAGCCCCAGCATTTT	CASSLGAEENQPQHF
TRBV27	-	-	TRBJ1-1	TGTGCCAGCAGTTTCCAGGGGAGGAACACTGAAGCTTTCTTT	CASSFQGRNTEAFF
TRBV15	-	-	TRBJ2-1	TGTGCCACCAGCAGGGGTGGAGGCGTGTGGAATGAGCAGTTCTTC	CATSRGGGVWNEQFF
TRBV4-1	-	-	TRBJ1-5	TGCGCCAGCAGCCAAGAGTATAGGGTCGACAATCAGCCCCAGCATTTT	CASSQEYRVDNQPQHF
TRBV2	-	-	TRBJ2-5	TGTGCCAGCAGGAGTGGTGGCAGCAAAGAGACCCAGTACTTC	CASRSGGSKETQYF
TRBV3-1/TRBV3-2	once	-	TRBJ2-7	TGTGCCAGCAGCCAAGCGGAGGTGCGGTCTAAGCAGTACTTC	CASSQAEVRSKQYF
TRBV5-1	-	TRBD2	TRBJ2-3	TGCGCCAGCAGCTCGACTAGCGGGGGCCCAAATACGCAGTATTTT	CASSSTSGGPNTQYF
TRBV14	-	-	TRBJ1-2	TGTGCCAGCAGCCCTGGGGCGGTCTATGGCTACACCTTC	CASSPGAVYGYTF
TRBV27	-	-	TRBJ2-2	TGTGCCAGCAGTTTATCTTTTGGGTGGGCGGAGAACACCGGGGAGCTGTTTTTT	CASSLSFGWAENTGELFF
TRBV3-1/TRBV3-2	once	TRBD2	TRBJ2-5	TGTGCCAGCAGGTCGACTAGCGGGAGCCCAGAGACCCAGTACTTC	CASRSTSGSPETQYF
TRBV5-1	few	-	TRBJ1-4	TGCGCCAGCAGCCCGGACGGCCTTAATGAAAAACTGTTTTTT	CASSPDGLNEKLFF
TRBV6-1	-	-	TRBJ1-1	TGTGCCAGCAGTGAAGCGTCCCGGGGACAAGGGGAAGCTTTCTTT	CASSEASRGQGEAFF
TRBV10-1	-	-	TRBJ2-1	TGCGCCAGCAGTGATTCTCCCCTCGATGAGCAGTTCTTC	CASSDSPLDEQFF